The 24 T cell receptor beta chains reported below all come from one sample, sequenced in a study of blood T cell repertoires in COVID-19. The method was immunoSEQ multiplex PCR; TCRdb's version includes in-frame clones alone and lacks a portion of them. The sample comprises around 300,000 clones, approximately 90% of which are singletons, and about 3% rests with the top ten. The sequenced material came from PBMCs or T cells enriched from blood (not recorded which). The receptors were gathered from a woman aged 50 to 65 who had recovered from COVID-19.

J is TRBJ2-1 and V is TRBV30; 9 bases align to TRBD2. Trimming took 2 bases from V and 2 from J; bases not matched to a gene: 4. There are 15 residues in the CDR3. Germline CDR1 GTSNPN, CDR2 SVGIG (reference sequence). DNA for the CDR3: TGTGCCTGGAGTCAGGCTAGCGGGGCCTACAATGAGCAGTTCTTC. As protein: CAWSQASGAYNEQFF.

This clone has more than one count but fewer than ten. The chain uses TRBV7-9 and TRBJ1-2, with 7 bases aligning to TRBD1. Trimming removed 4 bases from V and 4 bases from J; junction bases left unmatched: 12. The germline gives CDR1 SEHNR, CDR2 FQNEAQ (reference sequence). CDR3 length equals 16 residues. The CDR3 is CASSSDRAGLGYGYTF. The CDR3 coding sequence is TGTGCCAGCAGCTCCGACAGGGCGGGGCTTGGCTATGGCTACACCTTC.

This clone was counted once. The CDR3 region is CASSQGQGPLQVGNTIYF. The CDR3, as DNA: TGCGCCAGCAGCCAAGGCCAGGGGCCTTTGCAAGTTGGAAACACCATATATTTT. J is TRBJ1-3 and V is TRBV4-3, with D possibly matching TRBD1 (6 bases). The germline V gene has CDR1 LGHNA and CDR2 YSLEER. The CDR3 is 18 amino acids. V lost 1 base, J lost 3 bases, and 19 bases lay in between.

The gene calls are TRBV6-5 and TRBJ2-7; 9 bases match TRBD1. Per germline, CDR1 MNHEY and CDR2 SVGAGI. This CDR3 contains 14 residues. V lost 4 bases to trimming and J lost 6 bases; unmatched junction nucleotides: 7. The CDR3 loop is CASSSGTGTLEQYF. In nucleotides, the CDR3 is TGTGCCAGCAGTTCCGGGACAGGGACGCTCGAGCAGTACTTC.

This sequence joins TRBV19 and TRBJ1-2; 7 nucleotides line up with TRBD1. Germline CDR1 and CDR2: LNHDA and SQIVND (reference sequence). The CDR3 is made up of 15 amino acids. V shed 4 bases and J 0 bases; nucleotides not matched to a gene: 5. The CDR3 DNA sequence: TGTGCCAGTAGTAGCCCGGGGACAGCTAACTATGGCTACACCTTC. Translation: CASSSPGTANYGYTF.

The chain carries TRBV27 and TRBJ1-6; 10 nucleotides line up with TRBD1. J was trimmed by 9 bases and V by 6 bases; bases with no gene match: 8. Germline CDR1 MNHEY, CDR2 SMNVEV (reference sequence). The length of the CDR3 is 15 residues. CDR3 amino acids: CASRLTGGPSSPLHF. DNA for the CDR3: TGTGCCAGCAGATTGACAGGGGGCCCTTCTTCACCCCTCCACTTT.

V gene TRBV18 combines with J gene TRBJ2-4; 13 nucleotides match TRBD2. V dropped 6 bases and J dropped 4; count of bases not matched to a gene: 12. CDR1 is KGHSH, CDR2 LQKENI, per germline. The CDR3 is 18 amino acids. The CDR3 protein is CASSPPGTSGAGKNIQYF. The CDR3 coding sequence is TGTGCCAGCTCGCCGCCCGGGACTAGCGGGGCAGGAAAAAACATTCAGTACTTC.

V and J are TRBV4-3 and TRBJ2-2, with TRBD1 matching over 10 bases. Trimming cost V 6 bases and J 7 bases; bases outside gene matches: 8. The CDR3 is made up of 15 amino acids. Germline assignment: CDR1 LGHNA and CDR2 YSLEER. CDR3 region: CASSQTGGRGGELFF. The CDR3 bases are TGCGCCAGCAGTCAGACAGGGGGCAGAGGCGGGGAGCTGTTTTTT.

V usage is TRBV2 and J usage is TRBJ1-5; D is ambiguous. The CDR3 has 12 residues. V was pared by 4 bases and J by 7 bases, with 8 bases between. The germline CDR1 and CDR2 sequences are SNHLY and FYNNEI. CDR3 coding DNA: TGTGCCAGCAGTGTTACGGGGCAGCCCCAGCATTTT. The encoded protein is CASSVTGQPQHF.

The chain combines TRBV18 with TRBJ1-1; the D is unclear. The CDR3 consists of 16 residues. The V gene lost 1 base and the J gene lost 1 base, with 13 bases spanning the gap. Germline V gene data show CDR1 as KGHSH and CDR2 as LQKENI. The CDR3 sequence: CASSPQAHGGNTEAFF. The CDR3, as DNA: TGTGCCAGCTCACCACAGGCGCACGGAGGGAACACTGAAGCTTTCTTT.

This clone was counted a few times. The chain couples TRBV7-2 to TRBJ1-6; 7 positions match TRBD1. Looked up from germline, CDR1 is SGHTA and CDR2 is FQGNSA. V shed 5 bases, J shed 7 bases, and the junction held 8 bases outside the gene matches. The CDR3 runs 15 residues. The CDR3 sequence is CASSLTRTGNSPLHF. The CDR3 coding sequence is TGTGCCAGCAGCCTCACCAGGACAGGAAATTCACCCCTCCACTTT. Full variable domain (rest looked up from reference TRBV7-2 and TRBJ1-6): GAGVSQSPSNKVTEKGKDVELRCDPISGHTALYWYRQSLGQGLEFLIYFQGNSAPDKSGLPSDRFSAERTGGSVSTLTIQRTQQEDSAVYLCASSLTRTGNSPLHFGNGTRLTVT.

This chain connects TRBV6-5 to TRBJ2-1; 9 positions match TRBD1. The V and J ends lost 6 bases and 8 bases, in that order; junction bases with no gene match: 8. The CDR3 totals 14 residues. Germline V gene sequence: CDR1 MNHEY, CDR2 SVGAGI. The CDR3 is CASRSGTGLYEQFF. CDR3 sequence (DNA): TGTGCCAGCAGATCCGGGACAGGGCTGTATGAGCAGTTCTTC.

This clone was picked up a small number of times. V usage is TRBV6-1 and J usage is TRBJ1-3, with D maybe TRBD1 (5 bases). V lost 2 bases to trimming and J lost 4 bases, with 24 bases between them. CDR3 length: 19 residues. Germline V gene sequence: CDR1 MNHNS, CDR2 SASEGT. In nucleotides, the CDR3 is TGTGCCAGCAGTGAATTGGTCGGGAGTTCTCTTGGGACCGGAAACACCATATATTTT. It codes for CASSELVGSSLGTGNTIYF.

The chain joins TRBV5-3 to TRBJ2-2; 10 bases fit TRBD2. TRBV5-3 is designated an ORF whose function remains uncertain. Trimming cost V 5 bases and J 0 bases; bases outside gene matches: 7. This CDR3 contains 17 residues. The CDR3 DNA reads TGTGCCAGAAGAGCCGATAGCGGGAGGACGAACACCGGGGAGCTGTTTTTT. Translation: CARRADSGRTNTGELFF.

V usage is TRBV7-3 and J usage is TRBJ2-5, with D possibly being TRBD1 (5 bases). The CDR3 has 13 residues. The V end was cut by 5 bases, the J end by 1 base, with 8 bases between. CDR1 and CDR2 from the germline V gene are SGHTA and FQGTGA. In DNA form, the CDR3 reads TGTGCCAGCAGCCGACAGACCCAAGAGACCCAGTACTTC. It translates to CASSRQTQETQYF.

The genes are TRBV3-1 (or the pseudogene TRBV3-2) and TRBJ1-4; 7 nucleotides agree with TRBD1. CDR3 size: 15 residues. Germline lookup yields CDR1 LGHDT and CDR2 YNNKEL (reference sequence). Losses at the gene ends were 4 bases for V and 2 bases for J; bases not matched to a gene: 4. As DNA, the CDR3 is TGTGCCAGCAGCCTTATCAGGGGGACTAATGAAAAACTGTTTTTT. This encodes CASSLIRGTNEKLFF.

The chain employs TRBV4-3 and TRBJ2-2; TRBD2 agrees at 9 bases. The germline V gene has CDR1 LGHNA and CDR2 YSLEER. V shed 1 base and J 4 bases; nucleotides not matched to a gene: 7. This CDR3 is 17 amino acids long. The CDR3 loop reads CASSQVSLAGITGELFF. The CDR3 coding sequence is TGCGCCAGCAGCCAAGTAAGCCTAGCGGGAATCACCGGGGAGCTGTTTTTT.

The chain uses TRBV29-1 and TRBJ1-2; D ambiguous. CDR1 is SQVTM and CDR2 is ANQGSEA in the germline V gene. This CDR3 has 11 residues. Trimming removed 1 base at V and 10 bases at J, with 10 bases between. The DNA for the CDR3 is TGCAGCGTTGAAGCCCTAGGAATCTACACCTTC. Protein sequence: CSVEALGIYTF.

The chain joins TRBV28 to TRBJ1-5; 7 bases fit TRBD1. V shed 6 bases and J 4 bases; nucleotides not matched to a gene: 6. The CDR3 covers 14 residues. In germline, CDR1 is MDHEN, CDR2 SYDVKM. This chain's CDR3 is CASRPGQYNQPQHF. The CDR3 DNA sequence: TGTGCCAGCAGACCGGGACAGTATAATCAGCCCCAGCATTTT.

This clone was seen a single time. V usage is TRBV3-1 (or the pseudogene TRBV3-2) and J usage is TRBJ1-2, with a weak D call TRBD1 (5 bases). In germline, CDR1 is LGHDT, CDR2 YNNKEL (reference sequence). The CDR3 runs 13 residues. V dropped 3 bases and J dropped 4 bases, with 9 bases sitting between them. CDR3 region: CASSQTGVYGYTF. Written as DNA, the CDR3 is TGTGCCAGCAGCCAGACGGGGGTCTATGGCTACACCTTC.

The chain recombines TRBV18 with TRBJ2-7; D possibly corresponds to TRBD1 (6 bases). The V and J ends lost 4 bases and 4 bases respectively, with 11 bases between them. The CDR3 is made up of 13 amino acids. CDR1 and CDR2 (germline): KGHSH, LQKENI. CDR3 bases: TGTGCCAGCTCACAAGGACAGAAGTACGAGCAGTACTTC. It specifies CASSQGQKYEQYF.

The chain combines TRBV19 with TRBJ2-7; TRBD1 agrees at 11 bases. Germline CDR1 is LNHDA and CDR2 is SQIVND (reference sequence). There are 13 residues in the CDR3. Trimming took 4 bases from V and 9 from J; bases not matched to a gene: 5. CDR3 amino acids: CASSTGTGGLQYF. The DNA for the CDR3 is TGTGCCAGTAGTACCGGGACAGGGGGTTTGCAGTACTTC.

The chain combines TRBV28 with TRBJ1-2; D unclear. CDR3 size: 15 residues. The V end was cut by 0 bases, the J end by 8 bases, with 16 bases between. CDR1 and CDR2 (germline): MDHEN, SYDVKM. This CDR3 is CASSLWTLGVEGYTF. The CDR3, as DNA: TGTGCCAGCAGTTTATGGACCCTCGGGGTGGAAGGCTACACCTTC.

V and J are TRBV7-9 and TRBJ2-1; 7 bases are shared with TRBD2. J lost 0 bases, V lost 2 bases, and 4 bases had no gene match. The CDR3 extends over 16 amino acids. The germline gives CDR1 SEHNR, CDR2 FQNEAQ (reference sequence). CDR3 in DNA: TGTGCCAGCAGCTTATTCGGCGGGAGCTCCTACAATGAGCAGTTCTTC. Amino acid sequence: CASSLFGGSSYNEQFF.